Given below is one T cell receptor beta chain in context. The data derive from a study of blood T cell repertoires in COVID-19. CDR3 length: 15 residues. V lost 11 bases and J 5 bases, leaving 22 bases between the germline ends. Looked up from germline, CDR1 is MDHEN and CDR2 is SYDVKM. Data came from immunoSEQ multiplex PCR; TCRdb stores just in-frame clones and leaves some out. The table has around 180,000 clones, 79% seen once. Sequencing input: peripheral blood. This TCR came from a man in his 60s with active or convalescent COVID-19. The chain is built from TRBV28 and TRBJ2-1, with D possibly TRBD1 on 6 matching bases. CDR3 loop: CAGQFGPPKNNEQFF. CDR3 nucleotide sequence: TGTGCCGGACAGTTTGGGCCCCCCAAGAACAATGAGCAGTTCTTC.